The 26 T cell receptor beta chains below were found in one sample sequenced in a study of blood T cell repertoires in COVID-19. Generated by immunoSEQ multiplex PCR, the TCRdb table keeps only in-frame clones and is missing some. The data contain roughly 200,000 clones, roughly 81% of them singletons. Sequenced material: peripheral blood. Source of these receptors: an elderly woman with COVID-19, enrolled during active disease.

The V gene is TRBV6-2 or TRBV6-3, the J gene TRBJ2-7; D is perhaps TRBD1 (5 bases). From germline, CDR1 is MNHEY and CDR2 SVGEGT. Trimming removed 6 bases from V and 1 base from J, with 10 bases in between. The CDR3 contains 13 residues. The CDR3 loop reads CASSHRQSYEQYF. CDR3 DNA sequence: TGTGCCAGCAGCCACCGACAGTCCTACGAGCAGTACTTC.

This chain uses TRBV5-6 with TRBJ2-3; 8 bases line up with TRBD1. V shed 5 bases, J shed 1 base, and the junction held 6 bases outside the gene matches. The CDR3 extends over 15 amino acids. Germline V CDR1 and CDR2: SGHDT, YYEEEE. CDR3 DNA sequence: TGTGCCAGCAGATCGACAGGGGCCGGCACAGATACGCAGTATTTT. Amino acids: CASRSTGAGTDTQYF.

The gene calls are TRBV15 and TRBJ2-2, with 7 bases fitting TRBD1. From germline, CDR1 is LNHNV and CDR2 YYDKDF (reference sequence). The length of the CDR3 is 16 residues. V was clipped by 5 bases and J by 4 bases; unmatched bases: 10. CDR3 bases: TGTGCCACCAGCGAAACAGGGGTTGGCGTCACCGGGGAGCTGTTTTTT. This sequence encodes CATSETGVGVTGELFF.

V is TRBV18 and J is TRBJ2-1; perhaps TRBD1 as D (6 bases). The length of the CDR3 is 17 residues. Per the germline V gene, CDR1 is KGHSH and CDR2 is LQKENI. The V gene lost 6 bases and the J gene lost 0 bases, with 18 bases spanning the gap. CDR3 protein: CASSVRGGVYSYNEQFF. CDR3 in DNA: TGTGCCAGCTCTGTACGAGGGGGAGTCTACTCCTACAATGAGCAGTTCTTC.

In nucleotides, the CDR3 is TGTGCCAGCAGGGAAGGGACTTCCCGCTACGAGCAGTACTTC. This codes for CASREGTSRYEQYF. This chain connects TRBV28 to TRBJ2-7; weak D call: TRBD2 (6 bases). Trimming took 6 bases from V and 3 from J, leaving 15 bases between them. This CDR3 comprises 14 residues. Germline values: CDR1 MDHEN, CDR2 SYDVKM.

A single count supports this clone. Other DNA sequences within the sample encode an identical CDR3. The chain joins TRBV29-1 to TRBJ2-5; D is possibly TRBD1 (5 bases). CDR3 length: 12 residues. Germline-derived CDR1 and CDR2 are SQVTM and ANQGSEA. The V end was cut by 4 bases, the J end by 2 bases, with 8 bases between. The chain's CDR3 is CSVGGRQETQYF. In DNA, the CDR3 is TGCAGCGTTGGGGGCAGGCAAGAGACCCAGTACTTC.

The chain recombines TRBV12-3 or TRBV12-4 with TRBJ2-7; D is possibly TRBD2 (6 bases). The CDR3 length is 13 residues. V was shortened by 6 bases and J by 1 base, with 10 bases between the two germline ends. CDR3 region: CASSPLASYEQYF. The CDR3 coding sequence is TGTGCCAGCAGCCCACTAGCATCCTACGAGCAGTACTTC.

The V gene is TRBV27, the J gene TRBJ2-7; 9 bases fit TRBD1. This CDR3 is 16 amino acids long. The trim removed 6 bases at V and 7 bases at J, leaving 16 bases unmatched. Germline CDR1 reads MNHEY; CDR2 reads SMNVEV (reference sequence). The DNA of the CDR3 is TGTGCCAGCAGCCGGGAAGGACCGGGACAGGGAGGAGAGCAGTACTTC. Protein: CASSREGPGQGGEQYF.

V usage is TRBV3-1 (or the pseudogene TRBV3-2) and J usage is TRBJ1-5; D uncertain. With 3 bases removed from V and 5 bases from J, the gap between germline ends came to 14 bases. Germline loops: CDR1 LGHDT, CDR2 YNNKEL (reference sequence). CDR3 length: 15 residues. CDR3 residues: CASSHGNGMHQPQHF. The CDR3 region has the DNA TGTGCCAGCAGCCACGGGAACGGGATGCATCAGCCCCAGCATTTT.

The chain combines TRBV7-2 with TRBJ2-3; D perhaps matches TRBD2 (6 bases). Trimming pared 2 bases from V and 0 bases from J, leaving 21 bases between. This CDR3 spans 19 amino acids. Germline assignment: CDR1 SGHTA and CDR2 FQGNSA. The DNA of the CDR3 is TGTGCCAGCAGCTTACGCTCCCCTTACGCGGCGGGGAGCACAGATACGCAGTATTTT. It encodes CASSLRSPYAAGSTDTQYF.

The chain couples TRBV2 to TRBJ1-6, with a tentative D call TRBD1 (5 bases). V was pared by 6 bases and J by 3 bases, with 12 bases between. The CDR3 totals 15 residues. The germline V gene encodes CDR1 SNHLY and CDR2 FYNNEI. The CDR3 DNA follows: TGTGCCAGCAGGGGGAGGACAAGCTATAATTCACCCCTCCACTTT. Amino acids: CASRGRTSYNSPLHF.

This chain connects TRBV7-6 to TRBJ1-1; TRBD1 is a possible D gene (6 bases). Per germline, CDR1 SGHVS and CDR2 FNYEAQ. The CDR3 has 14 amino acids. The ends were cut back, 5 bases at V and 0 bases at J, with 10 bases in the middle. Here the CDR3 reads CASSPTGLNTEAFF. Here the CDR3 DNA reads TGTGCCAGCAGCCCTACAGGGTTGAACACTGAAGCTTTCTTT.

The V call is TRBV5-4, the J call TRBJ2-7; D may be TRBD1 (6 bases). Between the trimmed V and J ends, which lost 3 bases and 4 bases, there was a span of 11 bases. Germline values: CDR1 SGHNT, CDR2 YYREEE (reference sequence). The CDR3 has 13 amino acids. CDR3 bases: TGTGCCAGCAGCTCGGGACACTTGTACGAGCAGTACTTC. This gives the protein CASSSGHLYEQYF. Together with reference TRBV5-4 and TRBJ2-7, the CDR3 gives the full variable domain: ETGVTQSPTHLIKTRGQQVTLRCSSQSGHNTVSWYQQALGQGPQFIFQYYREEENGRGNFPPRFSGLQFPNYSSELNVNALELDDSALYLCASSSGHLYEQYFGPGTRLTVT.

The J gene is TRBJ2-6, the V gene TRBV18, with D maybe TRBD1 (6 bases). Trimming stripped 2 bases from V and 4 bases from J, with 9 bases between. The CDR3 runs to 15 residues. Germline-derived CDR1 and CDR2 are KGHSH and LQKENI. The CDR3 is CASSPRDTGANVLTF. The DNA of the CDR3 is TGTGCCAGCTCACCAAGGGACACCGGGGCCAACGTCCTGACTTTC.

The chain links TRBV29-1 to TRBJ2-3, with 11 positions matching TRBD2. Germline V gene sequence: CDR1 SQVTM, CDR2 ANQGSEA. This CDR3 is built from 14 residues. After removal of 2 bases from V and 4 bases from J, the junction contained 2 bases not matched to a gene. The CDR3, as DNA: TGCAGCGTTGAACTAGCGGGGGGAGCAGATACGCAGTATTTT. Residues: CSVELAGGADTQYF.

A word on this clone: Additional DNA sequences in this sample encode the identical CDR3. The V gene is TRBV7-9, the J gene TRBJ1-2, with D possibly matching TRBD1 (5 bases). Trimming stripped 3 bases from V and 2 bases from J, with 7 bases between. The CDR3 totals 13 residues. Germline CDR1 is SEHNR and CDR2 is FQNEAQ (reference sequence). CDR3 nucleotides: TGTGCCAGCAGCTTGGGGGGGAACTATGGCTACACCTTC. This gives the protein CASSLGGNYGYTF.

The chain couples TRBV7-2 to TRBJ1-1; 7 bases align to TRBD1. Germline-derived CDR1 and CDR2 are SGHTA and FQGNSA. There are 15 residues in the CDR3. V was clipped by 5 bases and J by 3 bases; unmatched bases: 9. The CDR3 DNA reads TGTGCCAGCAGCCCCCGACAGGGTTTTGACACTGAAGCTTTCTTT. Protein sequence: CASSPRQGFDTEAFF. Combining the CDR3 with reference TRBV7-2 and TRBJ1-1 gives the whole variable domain GAGVSQSPSNKVTEKGKDVELRCDPISGHTALYWYRQSLGQGLEFLIYFQGNSAPDKSGLPSDRFSAERTGGSVSTLTIQRTQQEDSAVYLCASSPRQGFDTEAFFGQGTRLTVV.

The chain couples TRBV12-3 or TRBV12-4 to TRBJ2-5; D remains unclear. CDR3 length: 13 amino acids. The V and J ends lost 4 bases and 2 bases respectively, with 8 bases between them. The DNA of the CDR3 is TGTGCCAGCAGTTACGGTGCACAAGAGACCCAGTACTTC. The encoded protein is CASSYGAQETQYF.

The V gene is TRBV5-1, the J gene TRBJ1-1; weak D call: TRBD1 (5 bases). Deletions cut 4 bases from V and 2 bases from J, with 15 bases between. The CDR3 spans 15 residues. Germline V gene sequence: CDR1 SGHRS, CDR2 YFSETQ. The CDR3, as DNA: TGCGCCAGCAGCCGAAGCGGGACGATTAACACTGAAGCTTTCTTT. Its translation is CASSRSGTINTEAFF.

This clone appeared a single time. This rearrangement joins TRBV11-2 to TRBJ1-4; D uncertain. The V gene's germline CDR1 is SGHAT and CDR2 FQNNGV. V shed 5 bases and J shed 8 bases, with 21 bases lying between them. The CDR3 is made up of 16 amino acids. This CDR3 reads CASSPSYTSLSEKLFF. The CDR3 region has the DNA TGTGCCAGCAGCCCTAGTTACACGAGTTTGTCGGAAAAACTGTTTTTT.

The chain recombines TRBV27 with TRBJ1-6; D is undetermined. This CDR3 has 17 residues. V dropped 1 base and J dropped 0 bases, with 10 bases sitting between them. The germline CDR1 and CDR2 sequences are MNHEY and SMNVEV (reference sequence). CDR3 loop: CASSLFPVSSYNSPLHF. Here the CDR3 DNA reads TGTGCCAGCAGTTTATTCCCCGTTAGCTCCTATAATTCACCCCTCCACTTT.

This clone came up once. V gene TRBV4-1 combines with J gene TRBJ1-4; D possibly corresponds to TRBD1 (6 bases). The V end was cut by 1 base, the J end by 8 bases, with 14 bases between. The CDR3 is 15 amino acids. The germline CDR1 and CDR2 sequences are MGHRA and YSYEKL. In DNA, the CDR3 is TGCGCCAGCAGCCAAGGGCGGGGGGCTAGCGAAAAACTGTTTTTT. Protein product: CASSQGRGASEKLFF.

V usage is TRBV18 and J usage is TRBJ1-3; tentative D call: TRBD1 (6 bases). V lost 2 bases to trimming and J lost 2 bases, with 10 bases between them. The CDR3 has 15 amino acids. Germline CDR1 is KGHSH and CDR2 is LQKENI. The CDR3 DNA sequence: TGTGCCAGCTCACCAAGAGGACAGCCTGGAAACACCATATATTTT. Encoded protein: CASSPRGQPGNTIYF.

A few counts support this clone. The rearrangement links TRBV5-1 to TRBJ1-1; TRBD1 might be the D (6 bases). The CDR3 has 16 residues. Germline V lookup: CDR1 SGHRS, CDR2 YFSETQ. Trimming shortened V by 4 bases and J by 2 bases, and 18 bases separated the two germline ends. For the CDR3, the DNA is TGCGCCAGCAGCGGAACTACGGGACAATACAACACTGAAGCTTTCTTT. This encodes CASSGTTGQYNTEAFF.

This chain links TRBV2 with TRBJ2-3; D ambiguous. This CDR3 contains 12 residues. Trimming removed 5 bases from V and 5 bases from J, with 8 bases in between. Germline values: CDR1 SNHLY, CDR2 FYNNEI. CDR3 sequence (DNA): TGTGCCAGCAGTTACTTACGAGATACGCAGTATTTT. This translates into CASSYLRDTQYF.

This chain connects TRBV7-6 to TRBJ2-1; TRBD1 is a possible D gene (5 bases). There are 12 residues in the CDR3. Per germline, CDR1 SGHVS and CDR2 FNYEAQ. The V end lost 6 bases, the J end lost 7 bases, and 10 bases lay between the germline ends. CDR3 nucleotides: TGTGCCAGCAGGGCCCAGGGTAATGAGCAGTTCTTC. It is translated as CASRAQGNEQFF.